This T cell receptor (beta chain) stems from a study of blood T cell repertoires in COVID-19. As handled by the study authors: Amplification from reference gene primers served as the basis for estimated nucleated cell counts. The table came from immunoSEQ multiplex PCR; TCRdb's copy has only in-frame clones and leaves some out. V and J calls and clone size are given by that table; D and trimming were obtained from the DNA. The sample holds about 92,000 clones; around 81% are singletons and the top ten take roughly 8.6%. The CDR3 is 15 residues long. J lost 0 bases, V lost 4 bases, and 5 bases had no gene match. Looked up from germline, CDR1 is SGDLS and CDR2 is YYNGEE.

The sequenced material came from peripheral blood. The origin of this receptor is a man in his fifties who had recovered from COVID-19. This chain connects TRBV9 to TRBJ2-3; the match to TRBD2 covers 7 bases. CDR3 residues: CASSISGASTDTQYF. The CDR3 DNA reads as TGTGCCAGCAGCATAAGCGGGGCAAGCACAGATACGCAGTATTTT.